The 20 T cell receptor beta chains reported below all come from one sample, sequenced in a study of chemoradiotherapy in HPV16-positive cancers. Libraries were prepared by immunoSEQ multiplex PCR; TCRdb keeps only in-frame clonotypes and omits some of them. This sample has around 25,000 clones; over 85% occur once, and the top ten carry roughly a fifth. The material was blood, obtained from a patient who underwent chemoradiotherapy. The receptors derive from a human donor with HPV-associated anogenital cancer.

V and J are TRBV5-1 and TRBJ2-7; D is ambiguous. Germline CDR1 and CDR2: SGHRS and YFSETQ. V lost 0 bases, J lost 6 bases, and 7 bases lay in between. The CDR3 length is 12 residues. The CDR3 region is CASSLDGPEQYF. The CDR3 coding sequence is TGCGCCAGCAGCTTGGACGGCCCCGAGCAGTACTTC. The variable domain in full, with the rest retrieved from reference TRBV5-1 and TRBJ2-7, is KAGVTQTPRYLIKTRGQQVTLSCSPISGHRSVSWYQQTPGQGLQFLFEYFSETQRNKGNFPGRFSGRQFSNSRSEMNVSTLELGDSALYLCASSLDGPEQYFGPGTRLTVT.

The chain combines TRBV5-5 with TRBJ2-5, with 10 bases identical to TRBD1. V lost 0 bases, J lost 7 bases, and 3 bases stayed unmatched. There are 14 residues in the CDR3. Looked up from germline, CDR1 is SGHKS and CDR2 is YYEKEE (reference sequence). CDR3 nucleotides: TGTGCCAGCAGCTTGGTGGACAGGGGGGGGACCCAGTACTTC. The encoded protein is CASSLVDRGGTQYF. Combining the CDR3 with reference TRBV5-5 and TRBJ2-5 gives the whole variable domain DAGVTQSPTHLIKTRGQQVTLRCSPISGHKSVSWYQQVLGQGPQFIFQYYEKEERGRGNFPDRFSARQFPNYSSELNVNALLLGDSALYLCASSLVDRGGTQYFGPGTRLLVL.

V and J are TRBV6-5 and TRBJ2-1, with D perhaps assigned TRBD1 or TRBD2 (6 bases each). The ends were cut back, 7 bases at V and 2 bases at J, with 12 bases in the middle. Germline values: CDR1 MNHEY, CDR2 SVGAGI. There are 14 residues in the CDR3. The CDR3 nucleotides read TGTGCCAGCATTGGGGGGCCTCCCTACAATGAGCAGTTCTTC. This gives the protein CASIGGPPYNEQFF.

This rearrangement joins TRBV19 to TRBJ2-6; D gene uncertain. The germline gives CDR1 LNHDA, CDR2 SQIVND (reference sequence). This CDR3 spans 17 amino acids. Between the trimmed V and J ends, which lost 9 bases and 0 bases, there was a span of 18 bases. The CDR3 sequence: CASRSGPGSSGANVLTF. In DNA form, the CDR3 reads TGTGCCAGCCGCTCGGGTCCAGGCAGCTCTGGGGCCAACGTCCTGACTTTC.

This chain connects TRBV29-1 to TRBJ1-2; TRBD1 is a possible D gene (6 bases). V lost 4 bases and J lost 4, with 16 bases in between. The CDR3 has 14 residues. Looked up from germline, CDR1 is SQVTM and CDR2 is ANQGSEA. Here the CDR3 DNA reads TGCAGCGTTGGGGACATCTCAACCGGCTATGGCTACACCTTC. Translation: CSVGDISTGYGYTF.

The chain carries TRBV18 and TRBJ2-3; no definite D call. Trimming pared 5 bases from V and 2 bases from J, leaving 5 bases between. Germline assignment: CDR1 KGHSH and CDR2 LQKENI. The CDR3 is 12 amino acids. The CDR3 sequence: CASSFYTDTQYF. DNA for the CDR3: TGTGCCAGCTCATTTTACACAGATACGCAGTATTTT.

CDR3 sequence: CASSFWTGGNEKLFF. CDR3 in DNA: TGTGCCAGCAGCTTTTGGACAGGGGGAAATGAAAAACTGTTTTTT. The chain is built from TRBV5-4 and TRBJ1-4, with 10 positions matching TRBD1. The trim removed 2 bases at V and 5 bases at J, leaving 3 bases unmatched. Looked up from germline, CDR1 is SGHNT and CDR2 is YYREEE (reference sequence). This CDR3 has 15 amino acids.

The rearrangement uses TRBV4-1 and TRBJ2-7; D ambiguous. The CDR3 runs 13 residues. The V gene's germline CDR1 is MGHRA and CDR2 YSYEKL. The V and J ends lost 1 base and 3 bases respectively, with 7 bases between them. CDR3 region: CASSQVVGYEQYF. As DNA, the CDR3 is TGCGCCAGCAGCCAAGTCGTCGGCTACGAGCAGTACTTC.

The V gene is TRBV15, the J gene TRBJ1-4; D gene uncertain. The CDR3 loop spans 15 amino acids. Germline CDR1 LNHNV, CDR2 YYDKDF (reference sequence). The V end lost 1 base, the J end lost 3 bases, and 9 bases lay between the germline ends. CDR3 coding DNA: TGTGCCACCAGCAGAGGGCAAGGGTCTAATGAAAAACTGTTTTTT. Protein product: CATSRGQGSNEKLFF. The whole variable domain, filled in from reference TRBV15 and TRBJ1-4, reads DAMVIQNPRYQVTQFGKPVTLSCSQTLNHNVMYWYQQKSSQAPKLLFHYYDKDFNNEADTPDNFQSRRPNTSFCFLDIRSPGLGDTAMYLCATSRGQGSNEKLFFGSGTQLSVL.

The rearrangement links TRBV10-3 to TRBJ1-2, with 7 bases fitting TRBD1. Germline V gene data show CDR1 as ENHRY and CDR2 as SYGVKD. The CDR3 is 15 amino acids. Germline trimming cut 4 bases from V and 2 bases from J; bases unmatched to any gene: 7. CDR3 region: CAISGSWGQNYGYTF. The DNA for the CDR3 is TGTGCCATCAGTGGCTCCTGGGGACAGAACTATGGCTACACCTTC.

This clone was counted once. The J gene is TRBJ2-3, the V gene TRBV7-2, with D perhaps TRBD2 (5 bases). Germline V gene data show CDR1 as SGHTA and CDR2 as FQGNSA. The ends were cut back, 1 base at V and 4 bases at J, with 12 bases in the middle. This CDR3 is 15 amino acids long. The CDR3 sequence is CASSLVTGSADTQYF. DNA of the CDR3: TGTGCCAGCAGCTTAGTAACGGGATCTGCAGATACGCAGTATTTT. Drawing the rest from reference TRBV7-2 and TRBJ2-3, the complete variable domain is GAGVSQSPSNKVTEKGKDVELRCDPISGHTALYWYRQSLGQGLEFLIYFQGNSAPDKSGLPSDRFSAERTGGSVSTLTIQRTQQEDSAVYLCASSLVTGSADTQYFGPGTRLTVL.

This clone was recorded a few times. This chain uses TRBV4-2 with TRBJ2-7, with D perhaps TRBD1 (6 bases). The CDR3 runs 14 residues. CDR1 LGHNA and CDR2 YNFKEQ come from the germline V gene. Trimming removed 0 bases from V and 5 bases from J, with 11 bases in between. CDR3 region: CASSQETGSNEQYF. The CDR3 DNA reads as TGTGCCAGCAGCCAAGAGACAGGATCCAACGAGCAGTACTTC.

V gene TRBV15 combines with J gene TRBJ1-4, with 8 bases aligning to TRBD1. CDR1 is LNHNV and CDR2 is YYDKDF in the germline V gene (reference sequence). V shed 4 bases and J 3 bases; nucleotides not matched to a gene: 7. The CDR3 covers 16 residues. In nucleotides, the CDR3 is TGTGCCACCAGCATCGATTTGACAGGGGCTAATGAAAAACTGTTTTTT. This sequence encodes CATSIDLTGANEKLFF.

The chain links TRBV29-1 to TRBJ2-1, with D unresolved. V gave up 4 bases and J gave up 6 bases, with 10 bases separating them. Per germline, CDR1 SQVTM and CDR2 ANQGSEA. The CDR3 runs to 12 residues. CDR3 sequence reads: CSVAILGNEQFF. CDR3 coding DNA: TGCAGCGTTGCAATCTTGGGCAATGAGCAGTTCTTC.

The genes are TRBV5-8 and TRBJ2-2; D is ambiguous. The germline CDR1 and CDR2 sequences are SGHTS and YDEGEE. CDR3 size: 13 residues. V gave up 0 bases and J gave up 4 bases, with 4 bases separating them. The CDR3 sequence is CASSLGGTGELFF. The CDR3, as DNA: TGTGCCAGCAGCTTGGGGGGCACCGGGGAGCTGTTTTTT.

V and J are TRBV6-5 and TRBJ2-7, with 10 bases identical to TRBD2. The CDR3 is 15 amino acids. J was trimmed by 0 bases and V by 2 bases; bases with no gene match: 1. Germline loops: CDR1 MNHEY, CDR2 SVGAGI. The CDR3 DNA sequence: TGTGCCAGCAGTTACGGGACTAGCGACTCCTACGAGCAGTACTTC. The encoded protein is CASSYGTSDSYEQYF.

The V call is TRBV7-2, the J call TRBJ1-4, with D unresolved. The CDR3 extends over 16 amino acids. Per the germline V gene, CDR1 is SGHTA and CDR2 is FQGNSA. V was trimmed by 5 bases and J by 0 bases, leaving 13 bases between them. CDR3 bases: TGTGCCAGCAGCCTAGACCAGATTGCAACTAATGAAAAACTGTTTTTT. It encodes CASSLDQIATNEKLFF.

The table lists this clone with a count of one. The chain couples TRBV11-2 to TRBJ1-2; the match to TRBD1 covers 10 bases. V shed 5 bases, J shed 8 bases, and the junction held 11 bases outside the gene matches. CDR1 is SGHAT and CDR2 is FQNNGV in the germline V gene. The CDR3 totals 15 residues. The CDR3 spells CASSERTGGGYGYTF. The CDR3, as DNA: TGTGCCAGCAGCGAGCGGACAGGGGGTGGGTACGGCTACACCTTC.

The rearrangement joins TRBV30 to TRBJ2-5; TRBD1 or TRBD2 may be the D gene (5 bases each). CDR1 and CDR2 from the germline V gene are GTSNPN and SVGIG (reference sequence). The CDR3 extends over 15 amino acids. The V end lost 1 base, the J end lost 5 bases, and 17 bases lay between the germline ends. This CDR3 reads CAWSGPGTGGETQYF. In nucleotides, the CDR3 is TGTGCCTGGAGTGGTCCCGGGACCGGTGGGGAGACCCAGTACTTC.

The sample holds a few counts of this clone. V is TRBV6-5 and J is TRBJ1-1; 10 bases line up with TRBD1. Per germline, CDR1 MNHEY and CDR2 SVGAGI. The J segment lost 4 bases and the V segment lost 2 bases, leaving 4 bases of the junction unmatched. The CDR3 consists of 15 residues. In DNA, the CDR3 is TGTGCCAGCAGTTACGGACAGGGGGGGGTCACTGAAGCTTTCTTT. It yields the protein CASSYGQGGVTEAFF.